These 26 T cell receptor beta chains originate from one sample sequenced in a study of blood T cell repertoires in COVID-19. Sequenced by immunoSEQ multiplex PCR; TCRdb stores in-frame clones only, minus some. The profile shows about 150,000 clones, more than 75% of them singletons. Sequenced input: peripheral blood. These receptors were taken from a man aged 65 to 85 with acute or convalescent COVID-19.

The genes are TRBV11-3 and TRBJ2-5, with TRBD2 identical over 9 bases. Germline trimming cut 1 base from V and 4 bases from J; bases unmatched to any gene: 4. The CDR3 consists of 15 residues. Per the germline V gene, CDR1 is SGHNT and CDR2 is YENEEA. The CDR3 reads CASSLGSGGSETQYF. The CDR3 bases are TGTGCCAGCAGCTTAGGTAGCGGGGGCTCAGAGACCCAGTACTTC.

This rearrangement joins TRBV7-2 to TRBJ1-2; 8 bases line up with TRBD1. This CDR3 contains 14 residues. Germline V gene sequence: CDR1 SGHTA, CDR2 FQGNSA. V lost 4 bases to trimming and J lost 7 bases; unmatched junction nucleotides: 8. This CDR3 is CASSSADRGGGYTF. The DNA of the CDR3 is TGTGCCAGCAGCTCAGCTGACAGGGGTGGTGGCTACACCTTC.

The chain carries TRBV5-1 and TRBJ1-4; no clear D. The germline V and J ends were trimmed by 5 bases and 2 bases, with 7 bases remaining between them. Germline assignment: CDR1 SGHRS and CDR2 YFSETQ. This CDR3 is built from 13 residues. The CDR3 DNA is TGCGCCAGCAGGGGGAGGACTAATGAAAAACTGTTTTTT. It yields the protein CASRGRTNEKLFF.

The chain recombines TRBV10-3 with TRBJ1-5, with 7 bases that match TRBD1. Germline trimming cut 2 bases from V and 6 bases from J; bases unmatched to any gene: 7. This CDR3 region has 15 residues. CDR1 ENHRY and CDR2 SYGVKD come from the germline V gene. The CDR3 DNA reads TGTGCCATCAGTGAGGCAGGGGGTAGATTTCAGCCCCAGCATTTT. Its translation is CAISEAGGRFQPQHF.

The J gene is TRBJ1-4, the V gene TRBV7-9; D may be TRBD1 (5 bases). Looked up from germline, CDR1 is SEHNR and CDR2 is FQNEAQ (reference sequence). Trimming took off 2 bases at V and 4 bases at J, with 11 bases between the two ends. The CDR3 length is 15 residues. CDR3 nucleotide sequence: TGTGCCAGCAGCTTAAATTCGGGGGTTAATGAAAAACTGTTTTTT. Amino acid sequence: CASSLNSGVNEKLFF.

The chain combines TRBV4-1 with TRBJ2-6; D gene uncertain. This CDR3 is built from 18 residues. Germline-derived CDR1 and CDR2 are MGHRA and YSYEKL. Deletions cut 4 bases from V and 0 bases from J, with 16 bases between. This CDR3 reads CASSLMQQVSSGANVLTF. For the CDR3, the DNA is TGCGCCAGCAGCCTCATGCAGCAGGTGAGCTCTGGGGCCAACGTCCTGACTTTC.

The CDR3 here is CASSSGQGGDTQYF. DNA for the CDR3: TGCGCCAGCAGCTCGGGACAGGGGGGAGATACGCAGTATTTT. The rearrangement uses TRBV5-1 and TRBJ2-3; TRBD1 matches at 11 bases. The CDR3 consists of 14 residues. J gave up 5 bases and V 3 bases, and 2 bases lay outside the gene matches. The germline V gene encodes CDR1 SGHRS and CDR2 YFSETQ.

The chain recombines TRBV6-1 with TRBJ1-4, with 11 bases aligning to TRBD1. V lost 0 bases to trimming and J lost 7 bases; unmatched junction nucleotides: 7. The CDR3 spans 17 residues. Germline V gene data show CDR1 as MNHNS and CDR2 as SASEGT. The CDR3 DNA is TGTGCCAGCAGTGAAGCCCTAACCGGGACAGGGGGTGAAAAACTGTTTTTT. The encoded protein is CASSEALTGTGGEKLFF.

V usage is TRBV7-9 and J usage is TRBJ1-4; D is unresolved. The CDR3 length is 15 residues. Looked up from germline, CDR1 is SEHNR and CDR2 is FQNEAQ (reference sequence). V gave up 5 bases and J gave up 6 bases, with 16 bases separating them. CDR3 DNA: TGTGCCAGCAGCCCTAGCTCGGGGATAGATGAAAAACTGTTTTTT. This encodes CASSPSSGIDEKLFF.

The chain carries TRBV5-1 and TRBJ2-3, with a tentative D call TRBD1 (6 bases). Deletions cut 4 bases from V and 1 base from J, with 19 bases between. In germline, CDR1 is SGHRS, CDR2 YFSETQ. The CDR3 is made up of 17 amino acids. CDR3 protein: CASSHYTGTRGTDTQYF. DNA for the CDR3: TGCGCCAGCAGCCATTATACCGGGACAAGGGGCACAGATACGCAGTATTTT.

The chain links TRBV2 to TRBJ2-3, with 7 bases identical to TRBD2. J gave up 4 bases and V 6 bases, and 7 bases lay outside the gene matches. CDR1 is SNHLY and CDR2 is FYNNEI in the germline V gene. CDR3 size: 14 residues. The CDR3 DNA sequence: TGTGCCAGCAGGCGGGACTACCTCCCAGATACGCAGTATTTT. Translation: CASRRDYLPDTQYF.

The V gene is TRBV4-2, the J gene TRBJ1-4; TRBD1 matches 8 bases. The CDR3 length is 16 residues. In germline, CDR1 is LGHNA, CDR2 YNFKEQ. J was trimmed by 9 bases and V by 0 bases; bases with no gene match: 9. As DNA, the CDR3 is TGTGCCAGCAGCCAAGATGCAGGACAGGGACGGAAAAAACTGTTTTTT. Encoded protein: CASSQDAGQGRKKLFF.

V and J are TRBV10-3 and TRBJ1-5, with TRBD1 as a possible D gene (5 bases). Germline values: CDR1 ENHRY, CDR2 SYGVKD. The CDR3 is 13 residues long. V lost 6 bases and J 7 bases, leaving 13 bases between the germline ends. The CDR3 loop is CAIRDRVDQPQHF. The CDR3 DNA reads as TGTGCCATCAGAGACAGAGTTGACCAGCCCCAGCATTTT.

V usage is TRBV6-5 and J usage is TRBJ1-4; no clear D. The V end was cut by 0 bases, the J end by 6 bases, with 11 bases between. Germline V gene lookup returns CDR1 MNHEY and CDR2 SVGAGI. The CDR3 sequence is 15 residues long. The CDR3 sequence is CASSYSSGFDEKLFF. The CDR3 DNA is TGTGCCAGCAGTTACTCATCGGGGTTTGATGAAAAACTGTTTTTT.

The chain recombines TRBV4-2 with TRBJ2-7; no firm D call. The CDR3 covers 14 residues. Germline loops: CDR1 LGHNA, CDR2 YNFKEQ. Trimming removed 4 bases at V and 6 bases at J, with 16 bases between. CDR3 coding DNA: TGTGCCAGCAGCCGCGGTTTGACCCTTCCCGAGCAGTACTTC. Amino acid sequence: CASSRGLTLPEQYF.

The V call is TRBV28, the J call TRBJ1-2, with D hard to call. The germline V and J ends were trimmed by 5 bases and 5 bases, with 6 bases remaining between them. This CDR3 comprises 11 residues. Germline V gene lookup returns CDR1 MDHEN and CDR2 SYDVKM. CDR3 DNA: TGTGCCAGCAGTCAGAATTATGGCTACACCTTC. Translation gives CASSQNYGYTF.

This clone was seen a single time. The CDR3 region is CASSSWDYDSYNEQFF. CDR3 DNA: TGTGCCAGCAGTTCCTGGGACTACGACTCCTACAATGAGCAGTTCTTC. J is TRBJ2-1 and V is TRBV27; 7 bases agree with TRBD2. V was clipped by 4 bases and J by 0 bases; unmatched bases: 6. The CDR3 sequence is 16 residues long. Germline assignment: CDR1 MNHEY and CDR2 SMNVEV (reference sequence).

CDR3 region: CASSLETSGGARTQYF. CDR3 bases: TGTGCCAGCAGCTTAGAAACTAGCGGGGGGGCCCGTACGCAGTATTTT. V usage is TRBV7-8 and J usage is TRBJ2-3, with 13 bases aligning to TRBD2. The germline gives CDR1 SGHVS, CDR2 FQNEAQ. CDR3 length: 16 residues. Losses at the gene ends were 1 base for V and 8 bases for J; bases not matched to a gene: 6.

This rearrangement joins TRBV2 to TRBJ1-6, with TRBD1 as a possible D gene (6 bases). The ends were cut back, 3 bases at V and 4 bases at J, with 10 bases in the middle. CDR1 is SNHLY, CDR2 FYNNEI, per germline. CDR3 length: 15 amino acids. CDR3 sequence (DNA): TGTGCCAGCAGTGACAGGGGAAGGTATAATTCACCCCTCCACTTT. It yields the protein CASSDRGRYNSPLHF.

This chain joins TRBV6-5 and TRBJ2-7; TRBD2 agrees at 8 bases. The CDR3 length is 15 residues. J was trimmed by 7 bases and V by 6 bases; bases with no gene match: 14. The V gene's germline CDR1 is MNHEY and CDR2 SVGAGI. The CDR3 reads CASRERLASVGEQYF. CDR3 DNA sequence: TGTGCCAGCAGGGAGAGACTAGCGTCCGTGGGTGAGCAGTACTTC.

Written as DNA, the CDR3 is TGTGCCAGCTCACCACAGCGGGCACAGAGCTCCTACGAGCAGTACTTC. Translating it yields CASSPQRAQSSYEQYF. This chain joins TRBV18 and TRBJ2-7, with a tentative D call TRBD2 (6 bases). Germline V CDR1 and CDR2: KGHSH, LQKENI. The length of the CDR3 is 16 residues. Between the trimmed V and J ends, which lost 1 base and 0 bases, there was a span of 13 bases.

The rearrangement joins TRBV28 to TRBJ1-5; 9 positions match TRBD1. The CDR3 is 15 amino acids. Trimming took 1 base from V and 6 from J; bases not matched to a gene: 4. Germline V gives CDR1 MDHEN, CDR2 SYDVKM. The CDR3 reads CASSLYRGRGQPQHF. DNA of the CDR3: TGTGCCAGCAGTTTATACAGGGGGCGTGGTCAGCCCCAGCATTTT.

The chain employs TRBV7-8 and TRBJ1-1; D is uncertain. The CDR3 contains 14 residues. V was shortened by 5 bases and J by 3 bases, with 13 bases between the two germline ends. Per the germline V gene, CDR1 is SGHVS and CDR2 is FQNEAQ. For the CDR3, the DNA is TGTGCCAGCAGCCCCGGGTCCCAAGACACTGAAGCTTTCTTT. It encodes CASSPGSQDTEAFF. Complete variable domain (other parts from reference TRBV7-8 and TRBJ1-1): GAGVSQSPRYKVAKRGQDVALRCDPISGHVSLFWYQQALGQGPEFLTYFQNEAQLDKSGLPSDRFFAERPEGSVSTLKIQRTQQEDSAVYLCASSPGSQDTEAFFGQGTRLTVV.

This chain connects TRBV9 to TRBJ2-4; 10 positions match TRBD2. Per the germline V gene, CDR1 is SGDLS and CDR2 is YYNGEE. CDR3 length: 15 residues. V lost 3 bases to trimming and J lost 1 base; unmatched junction nucleotides: 1. The CDR3 DNA reads as TGTGCCAGCAGCGAGACTAGCGGGGCCAAAAACATTCAGTACTTC. Translating gives CASSETSGAKNIQYF.

This chain links TRBV9 with TRBJ2-3; D is uncertain. This CDR3 contains 16 residues. Trimming took off 4 bases at V and 5 bases at J, with 20 bases between the two ends. Germline CDR1 and CDR2: SGDLS and YYNGEE. CDR3 DNA sequence: TGTGCCAGCAGCCCCCGAGGCTCCCTCATACAAGATACGCAGTATTTT. Protein product: CASSPRGSLIQDTQYF.

The chain is built from TRBV28 and TRBJ2-1, with 7 bases fitting TRBD1. V gave up 4 bases and J gave up 4 bases; unmatched junction bases: 4. Germline lookup yields CDR1 MDHEN and CDR2 SYDVKM. The CDR3 has 14 amino acids. CDR3 region: CASSWDSDYNEQFF. CDR3 sequence (DNA): TGTGCCAGCAGTTGGGACAGCGATTACAATGAGCAGTTCTTC. Drawing the rest from reference TRBV28 and TRBJ2-1, the complete variable domain is DVKVTQSSRYLVKRTGEKVFLECVQDMDHENMFWYRQDPGLGLRLIYFSYDVKMKEKGDIPEGYSVSREKKERFSLILESASTNQTSMYLCASSWDSDYNEQFFGPGTRLTVL.